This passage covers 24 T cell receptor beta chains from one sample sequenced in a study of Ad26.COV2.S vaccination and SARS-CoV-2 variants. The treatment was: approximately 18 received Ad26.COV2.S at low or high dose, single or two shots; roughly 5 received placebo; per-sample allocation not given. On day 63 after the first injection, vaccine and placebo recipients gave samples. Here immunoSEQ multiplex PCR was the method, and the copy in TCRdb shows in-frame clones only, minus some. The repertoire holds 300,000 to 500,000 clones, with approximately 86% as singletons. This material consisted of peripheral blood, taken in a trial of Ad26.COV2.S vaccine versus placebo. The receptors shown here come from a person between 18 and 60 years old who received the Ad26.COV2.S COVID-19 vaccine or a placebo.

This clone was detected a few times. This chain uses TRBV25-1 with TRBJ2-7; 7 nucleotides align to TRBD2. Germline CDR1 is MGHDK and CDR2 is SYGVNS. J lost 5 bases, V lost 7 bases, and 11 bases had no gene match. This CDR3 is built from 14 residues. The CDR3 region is CASTLGGEGDEQYF. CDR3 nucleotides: TGTGCCAGCACCCTGGGAGGGGAAGGAGACGAGCAGTACTTC.

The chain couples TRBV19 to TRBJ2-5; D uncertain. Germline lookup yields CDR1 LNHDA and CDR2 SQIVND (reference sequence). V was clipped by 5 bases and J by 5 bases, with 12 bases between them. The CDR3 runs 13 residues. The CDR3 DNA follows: TGTGCCAGTAGTCCCGGAACGATGGAGACCCAGTACTTC. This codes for CASSPGTMETQYF.

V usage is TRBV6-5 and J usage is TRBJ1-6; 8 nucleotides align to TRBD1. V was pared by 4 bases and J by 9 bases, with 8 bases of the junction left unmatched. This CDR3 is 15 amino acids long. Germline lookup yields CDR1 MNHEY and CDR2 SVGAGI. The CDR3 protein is CASSSATGVGSPLHF. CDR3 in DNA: TGTGCCAGCAGTTCCGCGACAGGGGTAGGTTCACCCCTCCACTTT.

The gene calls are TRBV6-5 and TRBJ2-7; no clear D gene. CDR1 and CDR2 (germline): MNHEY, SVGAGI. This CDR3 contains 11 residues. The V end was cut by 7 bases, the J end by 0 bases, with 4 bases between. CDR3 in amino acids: CASISSYEQYF. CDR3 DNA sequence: TGTGCCAGCATAAGCTCCTACGAGCAGTACTTC.

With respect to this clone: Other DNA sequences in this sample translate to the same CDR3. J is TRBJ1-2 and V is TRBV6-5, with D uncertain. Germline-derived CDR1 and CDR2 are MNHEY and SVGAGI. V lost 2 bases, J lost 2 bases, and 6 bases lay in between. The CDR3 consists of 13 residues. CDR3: CASSYLRNYGYTF. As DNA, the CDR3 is TGTGCCAGCAGTTACCTCCGGAACTATGGCTACACCTTC.

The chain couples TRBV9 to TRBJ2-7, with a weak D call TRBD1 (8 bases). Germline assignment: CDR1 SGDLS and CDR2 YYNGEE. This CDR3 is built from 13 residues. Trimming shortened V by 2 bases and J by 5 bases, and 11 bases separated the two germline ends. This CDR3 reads CASSVTGGDEQYF. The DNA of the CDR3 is TGTGCCAGCAGCGTTACAGGGGGGGACGAGCAGTACTTC.

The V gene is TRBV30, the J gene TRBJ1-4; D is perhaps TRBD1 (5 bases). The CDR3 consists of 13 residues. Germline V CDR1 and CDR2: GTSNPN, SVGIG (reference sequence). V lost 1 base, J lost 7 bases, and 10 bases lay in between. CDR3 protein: CAWSDGTAEKLFF. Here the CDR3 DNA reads TGTGCCTGGAGTGACGGGACTGCTGAAAAACTGTTTTTT.

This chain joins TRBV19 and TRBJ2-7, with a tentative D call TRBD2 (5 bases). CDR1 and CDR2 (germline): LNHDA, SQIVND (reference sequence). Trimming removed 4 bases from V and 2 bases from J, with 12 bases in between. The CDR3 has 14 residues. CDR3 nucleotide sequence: TGTGCCAGTAGTAGAGGGCAGTACACCTACGAGCAGTACTTC. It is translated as CASSRGQYTYEQYF.

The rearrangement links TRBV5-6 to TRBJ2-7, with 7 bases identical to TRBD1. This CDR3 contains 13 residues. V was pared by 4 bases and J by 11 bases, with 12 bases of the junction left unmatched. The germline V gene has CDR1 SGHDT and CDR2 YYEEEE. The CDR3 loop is CASSGGQTWAEYF. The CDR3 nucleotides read TGTGCCAGCAGCGGGGGACAGACCTGGGCGGAGTACTTC.

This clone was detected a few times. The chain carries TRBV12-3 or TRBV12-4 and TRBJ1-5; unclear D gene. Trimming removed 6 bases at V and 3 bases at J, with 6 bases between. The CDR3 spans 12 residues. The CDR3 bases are TGTGCCAGCAGCCAGGACAATCAGCCCCAGCATTTT. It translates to CASSQDNQPQHF.

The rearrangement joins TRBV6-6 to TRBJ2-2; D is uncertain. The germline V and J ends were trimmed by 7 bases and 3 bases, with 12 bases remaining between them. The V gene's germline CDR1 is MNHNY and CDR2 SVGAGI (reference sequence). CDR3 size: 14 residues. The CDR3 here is CASTPYYDTGELFF. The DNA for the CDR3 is TGTGCCAGCACCCCGTATTATGACACCGGGGAGCTGTTTTTT.

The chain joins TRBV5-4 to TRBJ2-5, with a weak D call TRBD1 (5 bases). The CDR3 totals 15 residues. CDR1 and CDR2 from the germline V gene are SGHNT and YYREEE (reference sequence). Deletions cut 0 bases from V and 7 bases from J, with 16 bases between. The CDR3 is CASSLGTGTMATQYF. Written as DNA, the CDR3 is TGTGCCAGCAGCTTGGGAACAGGAACCATGGCGACCCAGTACTTC.

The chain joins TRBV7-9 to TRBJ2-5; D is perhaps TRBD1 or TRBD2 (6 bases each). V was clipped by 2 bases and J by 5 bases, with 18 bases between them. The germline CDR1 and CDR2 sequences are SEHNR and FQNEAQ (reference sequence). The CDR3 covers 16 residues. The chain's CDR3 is CASSLTSGGTRETQYF. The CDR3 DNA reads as TGTGCCAGCAGCTTAACTTCCGGGGGCACTAGGGAGACCCAGTACTTC.

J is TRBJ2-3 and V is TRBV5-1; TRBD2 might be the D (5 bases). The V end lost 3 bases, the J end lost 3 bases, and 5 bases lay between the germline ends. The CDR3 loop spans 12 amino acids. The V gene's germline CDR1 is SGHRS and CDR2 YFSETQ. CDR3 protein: CASSSGTDTQYF. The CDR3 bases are TGCGCCAGCAGCTCGGGGACAGATACGCAGTATTTT.

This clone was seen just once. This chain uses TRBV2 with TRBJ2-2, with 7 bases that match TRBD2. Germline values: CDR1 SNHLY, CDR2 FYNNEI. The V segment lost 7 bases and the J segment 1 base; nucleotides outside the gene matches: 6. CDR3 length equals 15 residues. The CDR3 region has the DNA TGTGCCAGCACCTTGACTAGCTGGAACACCGGGGAGCTGTTTTTT. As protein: CASTLTSWNTGELFF.

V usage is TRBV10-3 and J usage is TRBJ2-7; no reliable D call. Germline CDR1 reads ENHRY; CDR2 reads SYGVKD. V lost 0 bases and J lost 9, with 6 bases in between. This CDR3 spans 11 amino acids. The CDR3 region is CAISESWVQYF. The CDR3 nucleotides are TGTGCCATCAGTGAGTCGTGGGTGCAGTACTTC.

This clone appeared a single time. The chain's CDR3 is CASSVARLLPRLEPQHF. The CDR3 nucleotides read TGTGCCAGCAGCGTAGCTCGTTTACTCCCTAGATTGGAGCCCCAGCATTTT. This chain joins TRBV9 and TRBJ1-5; D unclear. CDR1 is SGDLS, CDR2 YYNGEE, per germline. This CDR3 contains 17 residues. V lost 0 bases to trimming and J lost 8 bases, with 21 bases between them.

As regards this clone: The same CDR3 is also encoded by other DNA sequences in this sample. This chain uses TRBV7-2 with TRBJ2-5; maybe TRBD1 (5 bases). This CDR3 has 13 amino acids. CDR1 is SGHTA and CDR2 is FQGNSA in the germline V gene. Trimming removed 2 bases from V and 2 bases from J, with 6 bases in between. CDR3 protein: CASSLSGQETQYF. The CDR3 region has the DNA TGTGCCAGCAGCTTATCAGGGCAAGAGACCCAGTACTTC.

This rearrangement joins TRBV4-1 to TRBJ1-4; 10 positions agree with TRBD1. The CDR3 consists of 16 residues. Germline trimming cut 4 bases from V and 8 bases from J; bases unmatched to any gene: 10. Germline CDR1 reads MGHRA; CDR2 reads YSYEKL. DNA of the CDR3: TGCGCCAGCAGCCCACGACAGGGGGCGGTTGGGGAAAAACTGTTTTTT. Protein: CASSPRQGAVGEKLFF.

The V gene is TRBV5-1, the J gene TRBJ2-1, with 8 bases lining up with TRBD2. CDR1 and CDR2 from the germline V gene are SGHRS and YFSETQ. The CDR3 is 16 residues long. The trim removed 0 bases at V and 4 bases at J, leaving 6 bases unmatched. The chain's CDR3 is CASSLGWRGEYNEQFF. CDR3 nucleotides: TGCGCCAGCAGCTTGGGATGGCGGGGGGAGTACAATGAGCAGTTCTTC. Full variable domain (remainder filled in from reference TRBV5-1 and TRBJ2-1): KAGVTQTPRYLIKTRGQQVTLSCSPISGHRSVSWYQQTPGQGLQFLFEYFSETQRNKGNFPGRFSGRQFSNSRSEMNVSTLELGDSALYLCASSLGWRGEYNEQFFGPGTRLTVL.

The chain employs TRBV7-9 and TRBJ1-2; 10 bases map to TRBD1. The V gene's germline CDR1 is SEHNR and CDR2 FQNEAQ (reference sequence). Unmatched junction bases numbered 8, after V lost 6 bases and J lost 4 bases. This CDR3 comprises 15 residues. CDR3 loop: CASSSWRQGAYGYTF. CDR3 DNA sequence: TGTGCCAGCAGTTCATGGAGACAGGGGGCCTATGGCTACACCTTC. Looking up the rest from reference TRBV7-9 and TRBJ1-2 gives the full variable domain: DTGVSQNPRHKITKRGQNVTFRCDPISEHNRLYWYRQTLGQGPEFLTYFQNEAQLEKSRLLSDRFSAERPKGSFSTLEIQRTEQGDSAMYLCASSSWRQGAYGYTFGSGTRLTVV.

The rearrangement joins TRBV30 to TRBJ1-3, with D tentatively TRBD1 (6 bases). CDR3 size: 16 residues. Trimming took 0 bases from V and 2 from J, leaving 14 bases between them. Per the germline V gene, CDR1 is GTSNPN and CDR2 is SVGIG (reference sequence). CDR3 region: CAWSVRTELAGNTIYF. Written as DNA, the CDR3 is TGTGCCTGGAGTGTACGGACAGAGCTTGCTGGAAACACCATATATTTT. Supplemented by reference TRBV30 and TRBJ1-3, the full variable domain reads SQTIHQWPATLVQPVGSPLSLECTVEGTSNPNLYWYRQAAGRGLQLLFYSVGIGQISSEVPQNLSASRPQDRQFILSSKKLLLSDSGFYLCAWSVRTELAGNTIYFGEGSWLTVV.

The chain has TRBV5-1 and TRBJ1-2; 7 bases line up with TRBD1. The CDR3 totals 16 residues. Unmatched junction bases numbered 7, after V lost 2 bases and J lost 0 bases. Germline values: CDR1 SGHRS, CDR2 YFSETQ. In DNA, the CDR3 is TGCGCCAGCAGCTTCCAGGGGGTGTTGGCTAACTATGGCTACACCTTC. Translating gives CASSFQGVLANYGYTF.

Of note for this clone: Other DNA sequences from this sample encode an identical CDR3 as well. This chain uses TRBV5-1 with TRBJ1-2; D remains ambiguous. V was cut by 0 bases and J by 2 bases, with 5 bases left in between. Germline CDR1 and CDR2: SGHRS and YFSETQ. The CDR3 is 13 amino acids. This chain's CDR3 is CASSLEGNYGYTF. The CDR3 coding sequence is TGCGCCAGCAGCTTGGAAGGAAACTATGGCTACACCTTC.